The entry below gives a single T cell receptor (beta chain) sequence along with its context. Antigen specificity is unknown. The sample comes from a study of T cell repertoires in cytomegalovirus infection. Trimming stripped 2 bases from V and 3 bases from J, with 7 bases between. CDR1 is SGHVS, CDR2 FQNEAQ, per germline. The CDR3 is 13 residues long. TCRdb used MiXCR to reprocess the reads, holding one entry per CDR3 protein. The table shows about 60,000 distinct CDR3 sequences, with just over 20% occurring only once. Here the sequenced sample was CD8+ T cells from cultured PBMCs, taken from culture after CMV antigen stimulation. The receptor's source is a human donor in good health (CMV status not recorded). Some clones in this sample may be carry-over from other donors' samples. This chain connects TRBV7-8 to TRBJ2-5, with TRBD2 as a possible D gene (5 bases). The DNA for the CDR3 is TGTGCCAGCAGCTTAAGCGGAAAAGAGACCCAGTACTTC. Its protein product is CASSLSGKETQYF.